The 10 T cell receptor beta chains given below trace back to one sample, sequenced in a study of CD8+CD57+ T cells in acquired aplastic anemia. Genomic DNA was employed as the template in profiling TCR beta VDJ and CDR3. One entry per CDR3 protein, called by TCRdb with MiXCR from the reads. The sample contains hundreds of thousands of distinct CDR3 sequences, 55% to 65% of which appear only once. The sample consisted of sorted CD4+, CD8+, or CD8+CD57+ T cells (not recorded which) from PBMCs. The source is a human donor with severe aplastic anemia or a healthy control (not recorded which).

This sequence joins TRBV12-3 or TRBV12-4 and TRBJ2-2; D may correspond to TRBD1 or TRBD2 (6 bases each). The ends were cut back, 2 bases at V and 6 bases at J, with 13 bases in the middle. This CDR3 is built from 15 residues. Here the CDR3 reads CASSLIGGPAGELFF. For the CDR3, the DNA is TGTGCCAGCAGTTTAATTGGGGGGCCGGCCGGGGAGCTGTTTTTT.

CDR3 DNA: TGTGCCAGCAGCTCCGTGACTAGCGGATACAATGAGCAGTTCTTC. This codes for CASSSVTSGYNEQFF. V usage is TRBV5-5 and J usage is TRBJ2-1; 9 bases match TRBD2. The germline gives CDR1 SGHKS, CDR2 YYEKEE (reference sequence). CDR3 length equals 15 residues. Unmatched junction bases numbered 5, after V lost 3 bases and J lost 4 bases.

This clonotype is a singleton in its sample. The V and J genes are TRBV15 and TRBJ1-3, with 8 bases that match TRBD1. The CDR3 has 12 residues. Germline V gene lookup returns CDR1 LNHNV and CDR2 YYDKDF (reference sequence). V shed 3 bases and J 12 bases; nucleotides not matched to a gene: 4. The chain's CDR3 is CATSSPGQGIYF. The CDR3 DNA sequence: TGTGCCACCAGCAGCCCCGGACAGGGCATATATTTT.

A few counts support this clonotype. CDR3 residues: CASSQDGRHQPQHF. CDR3 nucleotide sequence: TGCGCCAGCAGCCAAGATGGGCGTCATCAGCCCCAGCATTTT. V and J are TRBV4-3 and TRBJ1-5, with D unclear. Germline V CDR1 and CDR2: LGHNA, YSLEER. The CDR3 totals 14 residues. V lost 0 bases and J 5 bases, leaving 8 bases between the germline ends.

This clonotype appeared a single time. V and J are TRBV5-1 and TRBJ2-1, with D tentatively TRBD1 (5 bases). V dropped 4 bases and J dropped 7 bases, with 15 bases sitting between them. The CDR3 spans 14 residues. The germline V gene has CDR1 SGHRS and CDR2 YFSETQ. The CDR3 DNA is TGCGCCAGCAGCCTGGAACATCAGGGAAATGAGCAGTTCTTC. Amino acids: CASSLEHQGNEQFF.

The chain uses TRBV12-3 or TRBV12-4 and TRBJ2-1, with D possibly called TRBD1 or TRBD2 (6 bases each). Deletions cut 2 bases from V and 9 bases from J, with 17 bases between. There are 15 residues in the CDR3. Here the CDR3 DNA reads TGTGCCAGCAGTTTAAACGGGGGCCCCCGGAGTGAGCAGTTCTTC. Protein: CASSLNGGPRSEQFF.

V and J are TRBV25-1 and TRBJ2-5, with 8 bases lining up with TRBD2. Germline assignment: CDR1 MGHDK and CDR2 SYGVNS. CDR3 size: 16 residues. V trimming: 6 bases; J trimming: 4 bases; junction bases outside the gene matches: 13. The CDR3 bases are TGTGCCAGCAGCCCCCCCGACGGGAGGGCCGGAGAGACCCAGTACTTC. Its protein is CASSPPDGRAGETQYF.

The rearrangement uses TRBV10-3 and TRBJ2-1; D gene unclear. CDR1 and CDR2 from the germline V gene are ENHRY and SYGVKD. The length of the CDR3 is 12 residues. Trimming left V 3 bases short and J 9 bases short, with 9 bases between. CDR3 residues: CAISEERGEQFF. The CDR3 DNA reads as TGTGCCATCAGTGAAGAACGCGGTGAGCAGTTCTTC.

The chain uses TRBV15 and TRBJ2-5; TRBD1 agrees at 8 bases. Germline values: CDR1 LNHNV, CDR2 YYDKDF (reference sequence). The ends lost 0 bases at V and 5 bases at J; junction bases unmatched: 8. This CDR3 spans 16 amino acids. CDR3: CATSRDLAGGYETQYF. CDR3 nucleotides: TGTGCCACCAGCAGAGATCTGGCAGGGGGCTATGAGACCCAGTACTTC.

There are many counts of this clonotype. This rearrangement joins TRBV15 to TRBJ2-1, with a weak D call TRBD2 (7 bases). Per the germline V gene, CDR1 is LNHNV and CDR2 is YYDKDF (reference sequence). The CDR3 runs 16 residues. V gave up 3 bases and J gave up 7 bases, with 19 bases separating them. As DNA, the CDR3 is TGTGCCACCAGCAGTCCCTGGCGGGGGCCGGGTAATGAGCAGTTCTTC. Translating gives CATSSPWRGPGNEQFF. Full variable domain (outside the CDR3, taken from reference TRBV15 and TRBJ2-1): DAMVIQNPRYQVTQFGKPVTLSCSQTLNHNVMYWYQQKSSQAPKLLFHYYDKDFNNEADTPDNFQSRRPNTSFCFLDIRSPGLGDTAMYLCATSSPWRGPGNEQFFGPGTRLTVL.